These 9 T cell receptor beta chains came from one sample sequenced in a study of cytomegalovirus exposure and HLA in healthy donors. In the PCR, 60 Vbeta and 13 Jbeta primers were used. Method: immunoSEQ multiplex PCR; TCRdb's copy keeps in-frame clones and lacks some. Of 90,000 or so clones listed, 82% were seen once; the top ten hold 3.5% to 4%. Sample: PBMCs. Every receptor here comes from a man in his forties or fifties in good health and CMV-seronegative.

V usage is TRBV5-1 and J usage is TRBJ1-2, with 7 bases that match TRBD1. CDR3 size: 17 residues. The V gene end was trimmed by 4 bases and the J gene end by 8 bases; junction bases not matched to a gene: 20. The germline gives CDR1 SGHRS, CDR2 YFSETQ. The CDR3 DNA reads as TGCGCCAGCAGCCTACCCCGGACAGGACCCCTCTTAAGCGGCTACACCTTC. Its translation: CASSLPRTGPLLSGYTF.

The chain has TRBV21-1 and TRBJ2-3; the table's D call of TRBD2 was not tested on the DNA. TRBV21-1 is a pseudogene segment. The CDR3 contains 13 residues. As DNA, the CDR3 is TGTGCCAGCAGGTCCTCGGGAGCAGATACGCAGTATTTT. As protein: CASRSSGADTQYF.

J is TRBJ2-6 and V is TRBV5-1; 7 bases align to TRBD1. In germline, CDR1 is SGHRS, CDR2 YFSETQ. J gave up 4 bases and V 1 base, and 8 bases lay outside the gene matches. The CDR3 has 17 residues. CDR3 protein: CASSLTPTGTGANVLTF. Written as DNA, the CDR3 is TGCGCCAGCAGCTTGACCCCGACAGGGACCGGGGCCAACGTCCTGACTTTC.

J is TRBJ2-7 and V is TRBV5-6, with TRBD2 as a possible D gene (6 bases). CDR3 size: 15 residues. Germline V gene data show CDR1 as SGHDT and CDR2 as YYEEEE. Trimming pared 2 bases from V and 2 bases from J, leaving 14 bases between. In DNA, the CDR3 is TGTGCCAGCAGCTTTCGGGGGTTAGCAGCCTACGAGCAGTACTTC. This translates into CASSFRGLAAYEQYF. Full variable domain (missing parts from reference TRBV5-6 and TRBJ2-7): DAGVTQSPTHLIKTRGQQVTLRCSPKSGHDTVSWYQQALGQGPQFIFQYYEEEERQRGNFPDRFSGHQFPNYSSELNVNALLLGDSALYLCASSFRGLAAYEQYFGPGTRLTVT.

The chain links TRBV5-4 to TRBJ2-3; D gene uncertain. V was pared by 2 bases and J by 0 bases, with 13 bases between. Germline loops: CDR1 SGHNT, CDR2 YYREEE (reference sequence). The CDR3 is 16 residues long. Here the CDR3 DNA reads TGTGCCAGCAGCTTACTCCCACCCTCTAGCACAGATACGCAGTATTTT. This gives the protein CASSLLPPSSTDTQYF.

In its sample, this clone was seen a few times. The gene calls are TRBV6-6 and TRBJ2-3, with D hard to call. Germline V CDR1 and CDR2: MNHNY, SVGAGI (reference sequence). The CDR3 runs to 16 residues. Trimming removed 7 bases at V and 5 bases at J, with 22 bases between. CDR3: CASTQFDSPVLDTQYF. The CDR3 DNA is TGTGCCAGCACCCAATTCGACTCGCCGGTACTAGATACGCAGTATTTT.

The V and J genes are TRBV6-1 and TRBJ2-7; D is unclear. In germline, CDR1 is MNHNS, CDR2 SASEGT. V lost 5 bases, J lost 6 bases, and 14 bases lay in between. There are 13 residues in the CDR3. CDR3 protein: CASSTTDASEQYF. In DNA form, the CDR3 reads TGTGCCAGCAGTACCACAGACGCGAGCGAGCAGTACTTC.

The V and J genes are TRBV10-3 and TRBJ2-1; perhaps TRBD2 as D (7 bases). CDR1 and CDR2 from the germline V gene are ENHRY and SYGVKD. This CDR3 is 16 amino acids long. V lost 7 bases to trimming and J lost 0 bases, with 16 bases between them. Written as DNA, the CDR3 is TGTGCCATCAATAAGGGAGGGGGTAGCTCCTACAATGAGCAGTTCTTC. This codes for CAINKGGGSSYNEQFF.

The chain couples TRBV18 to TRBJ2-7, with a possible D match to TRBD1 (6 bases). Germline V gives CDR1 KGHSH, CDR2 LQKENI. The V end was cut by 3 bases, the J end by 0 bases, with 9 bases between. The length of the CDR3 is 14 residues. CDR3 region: CASSPRTDSYEQYF. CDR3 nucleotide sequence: TGTGCCAGCTCACCGCGGACAGACTCCTACGAGCAGTACTTC.